These T cell receptor beta chains were read from a single sample in a study of blood T cells in healthy people across ages. Each CDR3 protein gets one entry after TCRdb re-called the 5' RACE reads with MiXCR. Of 1.5 million to 2 million distinct CDR3 sequences in the sample, 28% were seen once. What was sequenced was blood. The receptor source for this set is a woman aged 30 to 39 in good health. CDR3s include the opening cysteine and the closing phenylalanine or tryptophan. The D gene is left open where the match is weak. Some rows have no size entry. The others give once, few or many, or a class for an expanded clone.

size	J	length	V	D	CDR3	DNA
many	TRBJ2-1	15	TRBV7-3	TRBD1	CASSLGTGIWNEQFF	TGTGCCAGCAGCTTGGGGACAGGGATCTGGAATGAGCAGTTCTTC
few	TRBJ2-5	16	TRBV7-8	NA	CASSLAGRPWGETQYF	TGTGCCAGCAGCTTAGCCGGCAGGCCCTGGGGCGAGACCCAGTACTTC
few	TRBJ1-6	13	TRBV20-1	NA	CSARSSGSSPLHF	TGCAGTGCTAGAAGTTCGGGATCTTCACCCCTCCACTTT
few	TRBJ2-6	16	TRBV5-1	NA	CASSSRQSSGANVLTF	TGCGCCAGCAGCTCCAGACAGTCCTCTGGGGCCAACGTCCTGACTTTC
few	TRBJ2-5	12	TRBV7-6	NA	CASSLERGGQYF	TGTGCCAGCAGCTTAGAGCGAGGGGGGCAGTACTTC
NA	TRBJ2-7	13	TRBV28	TRBD1	CAFQGDSSYEQYF	TGTGCCTTCCAGGGGGATAGCTCCTACGAGCAGTACTTC
NA	TRBJ2-4	12	TRBV6-2/TRBV6-3	NA	CASSADSHIQYF	TGTGCCAGCAGCGCCGACAGCCACATTCAGTACTTC
few	TRBJ2-1	11	TRBV5-6	NA	CASSLGRDEFF	TGTGCCAGCAGCTTGGGCAGGGATGAGTTCTTC
NA	TRBJ2-5	14	TRBV5-1	TRBD2	CASRQLAGGETQYF	TGCGCCAGCCGTCAACTAGCGGGAGGGGAGACCCAGTACTTC
NA	TRBJ2-2	16	TRBV9	TRBD2	CASSAGLAGETGELFF	TGTGCCAGCAGCGCGGGACTAGCGGGAGAAACCGGGGAGCTGTTTTTT
NA	TRBJ1-2	14	TRBV24-1	TRBD1	CATRDGQGADGYTF	TGTGCCACCAGGGACGGACAGGGGGCCGATGGCTACACCTTC
NA	TRBJ1-4	13	TRBV30	NA	CAWKRRLNEKLFF	TGTGCCTGGAAGAGACGTCTGAATGAAAAACTGTTTTTT
few	TRBJ2-3	16	TRBV7-2	TRBD2	CASSPTSGSIWDTQYF	TGTGCCAGCAGTCCCACTAGCGGGAGTATCTGGGATACGCAGTATTTT
NA	TRBJ1-2	14	TRBV15	NA	CATSRDWAGYGYTF	TGTGCCACCAGCAGAGATTGGGCAGGCTATGGCTACACCTTC
few	TRBJ2-1	12	TRBV5-1	NA	CASKGIADEQFF	TGCGCCAGCAAGGGGATCGCGGATGAGCAGTTCTTC
many	TRBJ1-2	13	TRBV5-1	NA	CASSLAGEYGYTF	TGCGCCAGCAGCTTGGCTGGGGAGTATGGCTACACCTTC
NA	TRBJ2-1	15	TRBV11-3	NA	CASSLEAARDNEQFF	TGTGCCAGCAGCTTAGAAGCGGCCAGGGACAATGAGCAGTTCTTC
NA	TRBJ1-3	14	TRBV12-3/TRBV12-4	NA	CASRGRGQGNTIYF	TGTGCCAGCAGGGGACGCGGCCAGGGAAACACCATATATTTT
many	TRBJ1-2	11	TRBV29-1	NA	CSVVGGGGYTF	TGCAGCGTGGTGGGGGGCGGTGGCTACACCTTC
NA	TRBJ1-6	13	TRBV11-2	NA	CASSLGPSAPLHF	TGTGCCAGCAGCCTCGGACCAAGCGCTCCCCTCCACTTT
few	TRBJ2-1	15	TRBV9	NA	CASSVAGLGYNEQFF	TGTGCCAGCAGCGTAGCGGGACTTGGGTACAATGAGCAGTTCTTC
NA	TRBJ2-7	15	TRBV18	NA	CASSPDRKGPYEQYF	TGTGCCAGCTCACCCGACAGGAAGGGGCCCTACGAGCAGTACTTC
NA	TRBJ1-1	16	TRBV5-1	NA	CASSLIGPNLNTEAFF	TGCGCCAGCAGCTTGATAGGCCCCAATTTGAACACTGAAGCTTTCTTT
few	TRBJ1-1	13	TRBV29-1	TRBD1	CSGIPGGRTEAFF	TGCAGCGGTATTCCAGGGGGTCGGACTGAAGCTTTCTTT
few	TRBJ2-7	16	TRBV7-9	NA	CASSLHSGRGGREQYF	TGTGCCAGCAGCCTCCACTCCGGCCGGGGAGGTAGGGAGCAGTACTTC
NA	TRBJ1-4	14	TRBV20-1	TRBD1	CSARGTGSSEKLFF	TGCAGTGCTAGAGGGACAGGGTCTAGTGAAAAACTGTTTTTT
many	TRBJ2-1	18	TRBV7-2	TRBD2	CASSLDTLAASFYNEQFF	TGTGCCAGCAGCTTAGATACCCTAGCGGCAAGCTTCTACAATGAGCAGTTCTTC